These 21 T cell receptor beta chains share one sample of origin, sequenced in a study of beta chain features in type 1 diabetes. Findings and caveats of the study: Significant though moderate, a shortening of TCRB CDR3s appeared in all four CD4+ subsets of Type 1 diabetes patients.

Since all of the isolated RNA was reverse transcribed, expressed TCRB transcripts were what got sequenced. The table came from immunoSEQ multiplex PCR; TCRdb's copy has only in-frame clones and leaves some out. The sample lists about 160,000 clones; approximately 9.1% were seen once. For these receptors, no antigen is known. Sequencing used central memory CD4+ T cells from blood. The receptors here all came from a woman in her twenties or thirties with type 1 diabetes.

The chain employs TRBV4-1 and TRBJ2-1; tentatively, D is TRBD2 (6 bases). CDR3 length: 16 residues. Trimming took 1 base from V and 0 from J, leaving 10 bases between them. Germline-derived CDR1 and CDR2 are MGHRA and YSYEKL. CDR3 in amino acids: CASSQAWRDSYNEQFF. The CDR3 coding sequence is TGCGCCAGCAGCCAAGCCTGGCGGGACTCCTACAATGAGCAGTTCTTC.

This clone has a handful of counts. The rearrangement links TRBV11-2 to TRBJ2-5; weak D call: TRBD2 (6 bases). In germline, CDR1 is SGHAT, CDR2 FQNNGV. V lost 4 bases and J lost 4, with 16 bases in between. This CDR3 spans 15 amino acids. In DNA form, the CDR3 reads TGTGCCAGCAGCTCAACAGGAGGGTCTGGAGAGACCCAGTACTTC. This translates into CASSSTGGSGETQYF.

The table lists this clone with a few counts. The CDR3 DNA reads TGTGCCAGCAGCTTCCACATATTTACAGATACGCAGTATTTT. It is translated as CASSFHIFTDTQYF. V and J are TRBV7-2 and TRBJ2-3; D not certain. The length of the CDR3 is 14 residues. Germline V gene sequence: CDR1 SGHTA, CDR2 FQGNSA. V lost 3 bases and J lost 3, with 10 bases in between. The full variable domain, completed using reference TRBV7-2 and TRBJ2-3, is GAGVSQSPSNKVTEKGKDVELRCDPISGHTALYWYRQSLGQGLEFLIYFQGNSAPDKSGLPSDRFSAERTGGSVSTLTIQRTQQEDSAVYLCASSFHIFTDTQYFGPGTRLTVL.

The chain links TRBV11-2 to TRBJ1-5; D remains ambiguous. The CDR3 has 12 amino acids. V was clipped by 1 base and J by 6 bases, with 4 bases between them. Germline-derived CDR1 and CDR2 are SGHAT and FQNNGV. The CDR3 sequence is CASSLVSQPQHF. CDR3 coding DNA: TGTGCCAGCAGCTTAGTCAGTCAGCCCCAGCATTTT. Using reference TRBV11-2 and TRBJ1-5 for the parts outside the CDR3, the full variable domain is EAGVAQSPRYKIIEKRQSVAFWCNPISGHATLYWYQQILGQGPKLLIQFQNNGVVDDSQLPKDRFSAERLKGVDSTLKIQPAKLEDSAVYLCASSLVSQPQHFGDGTRLSIL.

A single count supports this clone. The chain couples TRBV28 to TRBJ2-1; 10 bases line up with TRBD2. Germline CDR1 MDHEN, CDR2 SYDVKM. CDR3 size: 19 residues. V lost 2 bases and J lost 4; bases outside the gene matches: 14. CDR3: CASSLHGFASGSTYNEQFF. The CDR3 region has the DNA TGTGCCAGCAGTTTACACGGGTTCGCTAGCGGGAGTACTTACAATGAGCAGTTCTTC.

This clone was observed a handful of times. The chain links TRBV5-1 to TRBJ2-1; D is uncertain. Germline CDR1 is SGHRS and CDR2 is YFSETQ. Trimming took 3 bases from V and 8 from J, leaving 9 bases between them. This CDR3 contains 12 residues. In nucleotides, the CDR3 is TGCGCCAGCAGCTCTCAGTCTTATGAGCAGTTCTTC. As protein: CASSSQSYEQFF. The whole variable domain, filled in from reference TRBV5-1 and TRBJ2-1, reads KAGVTQTPRYLIKTRGQQVTLSCSPISGHRSVSWYQQTPGQGLQFLFEYFSETQRNKGNFPGRFSGRQFSNSRSEMNVSTLELGDSALYLCASSSQSYEQFFGPGTRLTVL.

The J gene is TRBJ1-2, the V gene TRBV29-1, with a possible D match to TRBD1 (5 bases). Germline CDR1 and CDR2: SQVTM and ANQGSEA. With 2 bases removed from V and 4 bases from J, the gap between germline ends came to 11 bases. The CDR3 consists of 13 residues. The CDR3 sequence: CSVEIGGGYGYTF. The CDR3, as DNA: TGCAGCGTTGAAATTGGGGGAGGCTATGGCTACACCTTC.

This clone was detected ten times or more. The rearrangement links TRBV6-5 to TRBJ2-7; 7 bases fit TRBD1. J lost 6 bases, V lost 7 bases, and 9 bases had no gene match. Germline loops: CDR1 MNHEY, CDR2 SVGAGI. The CDR3 is 13 amino acids. Written as DNA, the CDR3 is TGTGCCAGCACCTCGACAGGGAGTCGCGAGCAGTACTTC. This translates into CASTSTGSREQYF.

This clone was detected a few times. The rearrangement links TRBV5-1 to TRBJ2-5; no firm D call. This CDR3 contains 14 residues. Germline V gene lookup returns CDR1 SGHRS and CDR2 YFSETQ. V shed 1 base and J shed 5 bases, with 12 bases lying between them. The CDR3 sequence: CASSLSFRMETQYF. The CDR3 DNA is TGCGCCAGCAGCTTGAGTTTCAGAATGGAGACCCAGTACTTC.

The chain couples TRBV7-2 to TRBJ1-1; no firm D call. CDR1 and CDR2 (germline): SGHTA, FQGNSA. V was trimmed by 3 bases and J by 4 bases, leaving 9 bases between them. The CDR3 consists of 13 residues. The CDR3 loop is CASSFGGGTEAFF. CDR3 DNA: TGTGCCAGCAGCTTTGGTGGAGGCACTGAAGCTTTCTTT.

This clone was counted only a few times. The genes are TRBV6-6 and TRBJ1-1, with 7 bases that match TRBD1. V shed 5 bases, J shed 5 bases, and the junction held 8 bases outside the gene matches. CDR3 size: 14 residues. CDR1 and CDR2 from the germline V gene are MNHNY and SVGAGI (reference sequence). CDR3 region: CASSPGQLRTEAFF. The DNA of the CDR3 is TGTGCCAGCAGTCCGGGACAGCTGCGGACTGAAGCTTTCTTT.

This rearrangement joins TRBV25-1 to TRBJ1-2; 8 bases are a match to TRBD1. This CDR3 comprises 14 residues. V gave up 5 bases and J gave up 4 bases; unmatched junction bases: 6. Germline-derived CDR1 and CDR2 are MGHDK and SYGVNS. In nucleotides, the CDR3 is TGTGCCAGCAGTCGTACCGGGACAGGCTATGGCTACACCTTC. Encoded protein: CASSRTGTGYGYTF.

The chain has TRBV5-6 and TRBJ2-3, with a possible D match to TRBD2 (7 bases). CDR1 and CDR2 from the germline V gene are SGHDT and YYEEEE. CDR3 size: 14 residues. Trimming left V 1 base short and J 4 bases short, with 10 bases between. The CDR3 reads CASSLSGGADTQYF. Here the CDR3 DNA reads TGTGCCAGCAGCTTGTCGGGGGGCGCAGATACGCAGTATTTT.

This clone has more than one count but fewer than ten. The chain couples TRBV6-6 to TRBJ1-1; the D gene is possibly TRBD1 (5 bases). Germline V gene sequence: CDR1 MNHNY, CDR2 SVGAGI (reference sequence). V was cut by 7 bases and J by 7 bases, with 19 bases left in between. This CDR3 spans 14 amino acids. CDR3 sequence (DNA): TGTGCCAGCATCCTAACCGGGGGGGAAAGTGAAGCTTTCTTT. This sequence encodes CASILTGGESEAFF.

There are a few counts of this clone. The CDR3 loop is CATSIQGLSGYTF. In DNA form, the CDR3 reads TGTGCCACCAGCATCCAGGGCTTGTCTGGCTACACCTTC. The chain couples TRBV15 to TRBJ1-2; D is perhaps TRBD1 (5 bases). Germline V CDR1 and CDR2: LNHNV, YYDKDF (reference sequence). The CDR3 is 13 residues long. V was shortened by 4 bases and J by 7 bases, with 13 bases between the two germline ends.

The V and J genes are TRBV9 and TRBJ2-5; a possible D gene is TRBD1 (6 bases). The CDR3 contains 12 residues. V lost 4 bases and J lost 2, with 6 bases in between. CDR1 is SGDLS, CDR2 YYNGEE, per germline. The CDR3 DNA reads as TGTGCCAGCAGCAGGGGGCAAGAGACCCAGTACTTC. As protein: CASSRGQETQYF. The full variable domain, with the rest looked up from reference TRBV9 and TRBJ2-5, is DSGVTQTPKHLITATGQRVTLRCSPRSGDLSVYWYQQSLDQGLQFLIQYYNGEERAKGNILERFSAQQFPDLHSELNLSSLELGDSALYFCASSRGQETQYFGPGTRLLVL.

This clone was seen many times. This chain joins TRBV15 and TRBJ2-5; 8 nucleotides line up with TRBD2. This CDR3 has 15 residues. Germline V gene sequence: CDR1 LNHNV, CDR2 YYDKDF (reference sequence). V lost 5 bases to trimming and J lost 5 bases; unmatched junction nucleotides: 10. The CDR3 coding sequence is TGTGCCACCAGCGGAGCGGGAGCCGTTAGGGAGACCCAGTACTTC. Translating gives CATSGAGAVRETQYF.

This clone was detected only a few times. The chain has TRBV4-1 and TRBJ1-2; a possible D gene is TRBD1 (6 bases). This CDR3 comprises 14 residues. Germline V lookup: CDR1 MGHRA, CDR2 YSYEKL. Trimming pared 4 bases from V and 8 bases from J, leaving 17 bases between. The CDR3 spells CASSPDRLGGGYTF. The CDR3 bases are TGCGCCAGCAGCCCTGACAGGTTAGGCGGCGGCTACACCTTC.

The rearrangement links TRBV5-1 to TRBJ2-1, with TRBD2 as a possible D gene (7 bases). The CDR3 has 15 amino acids. Per the germline V gene, CDR1 is SGHRS and CDR2 is YFSETQ. The V and J ends lost 1 base and 6 bases respectively, with 14 bases between them. The CDR3 DNA sequence: TGCGCCAGCAGCTTGTATAACAGGGAGGGCAATGAGCAGTTCTTC. Translating gives CASSLYNREGNEQFF.

Here the CDR3 reads CASSYSRNQPQHF. CDR3 DNA: TGTGCCAGCAGTTACTCTCGGAATCAGCCCCAGCATTTT. This rearrangement joins TRBV6-6 to TRBJ1-5; D gene ambiguous. This CDR3 region has 13 residues. V lost 0 bases, J lost 4 bases, and 4 bases lay in between. The germline V gene encodes CDR1 MNHNY and CDR2 SVGAGI (reference sequence).

This clone was detected only a few times. The V call is TRBV29-1, the J call TRBJ2-3; 9 bases align to TRBD2. After removal of 7 bases from V and 5 bases from J, the junction contained 4 bases not matched to a gene. The length of the CDR3 is 12 residues. Per germline, CDR1 SQVTM and CDR2 ANQGSEA. CDR3 nucleotide sequence: TGCAGCGGAACGACTAGCGGAGATACGCAGTATTTT. Amino acid sequence: CSGTTSGDTQYF.